A single sample is the source of the 23 T cell receptor beta chains below, sequenced in a study of shared clonotypes between healthy human individuals. The table came from immunoSEQ multiplex PCR; TCRdb's copy has only in-frame clones and leaves some out. The table includes about 490,000 clones, 60% to 85% detected once. Sequencing was carried out using PBMCs. Receptors originate from a middle-aged woman in good health. Some clones in this sample may be carry-over from other donors' samples.

This chain uses TRBV16 with TRBJ1-2; perhaps TRBD1 as D (5 bases). Looked up from germline, CDR1 is KGHSY and CDR2 is FQNENV. The CDR3 is 14 residues long. The V gene lost 0 bases and the J gene lost 6 bases, with 11 bases spanning the gap. The CDR3 nucleotides read TGTGCCAGCAGCCAATCTTTCAGGGAAGATGGCTACACCTTC. Translation: CASSQSFREDGYTF.

The chain carries TRBV27 and TRBJ2-5; a weak D match, TRBD1 (5 bases). Trimming shortened V by 3 bases and J by 1 base, and 12 bases separated the two germline ends. This CDR3 region has 15 residues. The germline V gene has CDR1 MNHEY and CDR2 SMNVEV (reference sequence). The CDR3 loop reads CASSFWSQGQETQYF. The CDR3 nucleotides read TGTGCCAGCAGTTTCTGGAGCCAGGGCCAAGAGACCCAGTACTTC.

The chain has TRBV13 and TRBJ2-1, with 8 bases that match TRBD2. This CDR3 comprises 15 residues. Germline V lookup: CDR1 PRHDT, CDR2 FYEKMQ (reference sequence). Trimming at V came to 6 bases and at J to 12 bases, leaving 16 bases not matched to a gene. CDR3 DNA: TGTGCCAGCAGTCAAGGGATAGCGGGACCAACAGGGCAGTTCTTC. Translated, it gives CASSQGIAGPTGQFF.

This sequence joins TRBV7-8 and TRBJ2-1; 11 bases agree with TRBD1. The germline gives CDR1 SGHVS, CDR2 FQNEAQ. The CDR3 covers 16 residues. V lost 5 bases to trimming and J lost 8 bases; unmatched junction nucleotides: 11. The CDR3 nucleotides read TGTGCCAGCAGCCCATCCCCGGGACAGGGGGTAGATGAGCAGTTCTTC. Protein sequence: CASSPSPGQGVDEQFF.

This chain links TRBV5-1 with TRBJ2-1, with D possibly being TRBD2 (6 bases). Trimming took off 1 base at V and 4 bases at J, with 18 bases between the two ends. The CDR3 consists of 17 residues. CDR1 is SGHRS and CDR2 is YFSETQ in the germline V gene. CDR3 in DNA: TGCGCCAGCAGCTTGATAGCGGCCCTAAACCCATACAATGAGCAGTTCTTC. Its translation: CASSLIAALNPYNEQFF.

The chain is built from TRBV28 and TRBJ2-7; D may be TRBD1 (6 bases). Germline V gives CDR1 MDHEN, CDR2 SYDVKM. V was shortened by 6 bases and J by 0 bases, with 12 bases between the two germline ends. This CDR3 contains 14 residues. The CDR3 region is CASRSTGISYEQYF. The CDR3 nucleotides read TGTGCCAGCAGGTCTACAGGGATCTCCTACGAGCAGTACTTC.

A remark on this clone: Since a far larger clone is one base different, this is likely a read error. The same CDR3 is also encoded by other DNA sequences in this sample. This rearrangement joins TRBV28 to TRBJ1-6, with unresolved D. Germline values: CDR1 MDHEN, CDR2 SYDVKM. CDR3 length equals 13 residues. The CDR3, as DNA: TGTGCCAGTAGTTTAAGTCGTAATTCACCCCTCCACTTT. Translation gives CASSLSRNSPLHF.

This chain links TRBV18 with TRBJ2-1; no clear D gene. V lost 4 bases and J lost 6, with 13 bases in between. CDR3 size: 14 residues. Per the germline V gene, CDR1 is KGHSH and CDR2 is LQKENI. CDR3 bases: TGTGCCAGCTCACTGGCCCAAGGATCCAATGAGCAGTTCTTC. This translates into CASSLAQGSNEQFF.

The chain has TRBV4-1 and TRBJ1-2; 9 positions agree with TRBD1. J lost 6 bases, V lost 3 bases, and 8 bases had no gene match. Germline V gene sequence: CDR1 MGHRA, CDR2 YSYEKL. The CDR3 spans 15 residues. In DNA, the CDR3 is TGCGCCAGCAGCCATGGACCCCGGACAGGGGATGGCTACACCTTC. It yields the protein CASSHGPRTGDGYTF.

This sequence joins TRBV15 and TRBJ2-2; 7 bases map to TRBD1. Germline assignment: CDR1 LNHNV and CDR2 YYDKDF (reference sequence). The V gene end was trimmed by 3 bases and the J gene end by 3 bases; junction bases not matched to a gene: 4. This CDR3 has 15 residues. DNA for the CDR3: TGTGCCACCAGCAGGGACGGGACAGACACCGGGGAGCTGTTTTTT. It translates to CATSRDGTDTGELFF.

V and J are TRBV28 and TRBJ1-6; 7 nucleotides match TRBD1. The CDR3 runs to 15 residues. Looked up from germline, CDR1 is MDHEN and CDR2 is SYDVKM. The V segment lost 6 bases and the J segment 9 bases; nucleotides outside the gene matches: 11. CDR3 nucleotides: TGTGCCAGCAGCACGGGCGGGACAGTTGTTTCACCCCTCCACTTT. Translation: CASSTGGTVVSPLHF. The complete variable domain, with remaining parts taken from reference TRBV28 and TRBJ1-6, reads DVKVTQSSRYLVKRTGEKVFLECVQDMDHENMFWYRQDPGLGLRLIYFSYDVKMKEKGDIPEGYSVSREKKERFSLILESASTNQTSMYLCASSTGGTVVSPLHFGNGTRLTVT.

The CDR3 region is CASSKGDLTDTQYF. The CDR3 DNA sequence: TGTGCCAGTAGTAAAGGGGACCTAACAGATACGCAGTATTTT. V is TRBV19 and J is TRBJ2-3, with D possibly called TRBD1 or TRBD2 (5 bases each). CDR3 size: 14 residues. Per the germline V gene, CDR1 is LNHDA and CDR2 is SQIVND (reference sequence). The ends were cut back, 4 bases at V and 3 bases at J, with 11 bases in the middle.

This clone was found once. An end of the junction does not agree with germline; a read error may underlie this. The V and J genes are TRBV7-3 and TRBJ1-3; the D gene is possibly TRBD1 (6 bases). In germline, CDR1 is SGHTA, CDR2 FQGTGA. This CDR3 region has 16 residues. The CDR3 DNA sequence: TGTGCCAGCAGCCTAACCGGGGGCAACTCTGGAAACACCATATATTTT. It yields the protein CASSLTGGNSGNTIYF.

The chain has TRBV7-6 and TRBJ1-1; D is unclear. Trimming stripped 5 bases from V and 1 base from J, with 11 bases between. The CDR3 consists of 14 residues. CDR1 SGHVS and CDR2 FNYEAQ come from the germline V gene. CDR3 residues: CASSSDIKNTEAFF. For the CDR3, the DNA is TGTGCCAGCAGCAGTGACATCAAGAACACTGAAGCTTTCTTT.

This clone was found many times. The V call is TRBV2, the J call TRBJ1-4; tentatively, D is TRBD1 (5 bases). Trimming left V 3 bases short and J 1 base short, with 12 bases between. Germline values: CDR1 SNHLY, CDR2 FYNNEI. The CDR3 runs 16 residues. CDR3 protein: CASSESGARTNEKLFF. CDR3 sequence (DNA): TGTGCCAGCAGTGAGTCCGGGGCGCGAACTAATGAAAAACTGTTTTTT.

V gene TRBV2 combines with J gene TRBJ1-2; D is possibly TRBD1 (5 bases). Per the germline V gene, CDR1 is SNHLY and CDR2 is FYNNEI. Deletions cut 0 bases from V and 2 bases from J, with 16 bases between. The CDR3 is made up of 17 amino acids. The chain's CDR3 is CASSEAGAQTANYGYTF. In DNA, the CDR3 is TGTGCCAGCAGTGAAGCGGGCGCCCAGACAGCCAACTATGGCTACACCTTC.

This clone was observed a single time. The chain recombines TRBV19 with TRBJ1-2; weak D call: TRBD1 (5 bases). CDR3 length equals 16 residues. Germline V gives CDR1 LNHDA, CDR2 SQIVND (reference sequence). V lost 5 bases and J 5 bases, leaving 21 bases between the germline ends. The CDR3 region is CASSSGRGFSWYGYTF. DNA for the CDR3: TGTGCCAGTAGTTCGGGTCGGGGGTTTAGTTGGTATGGCTACACCTTC.

CDR3 residues: CASSQVPPSNEQYF. In DNA, the CDR3 is TGTGCCAGCAGCCAAGTCCCCCCCAGCAACGAGCAGTACTTC. This chain connects TRBV14 to TRBJ2-7; D not certain. Trimming left V 1 base short and J 5 bases short, with 12 bases between. This CDR3 is built from 14 residues. Per the germline V gene, CDR1 is SGHDN and CDR2 is FVKESK.

This chain joins TRBV5-5 and TRBJ2-7; 7 bases are shared with TRBD2. The CDR3 runs to 15 residues. After removal of 2 bases from V and 4 bases from J, the junction contained 9 bases not matched to a gene. CDR1 is SGHKS, CDR2 YYEKEE, per germline (reference sequence). This CDR3 is CASSFAAGEVYEQYF. CDR3 coding DNA: TGTGCCAGCAGCTTTGCGGCGGGAGAGGTATACGAGCAGTACTTC. Combining the CDR3 with reference TRBV5-5 and TRBJ2-7 gives the whole variable domain DAGVTQSPTHLIKTRGQQVTLRCSPISGHKSVSWYQQVLGQGPQFIFQYYEKEERGRGNFPDRFSARQFPNYSSELNVNALLLGDSALYLCASSFAAGEVYEQYFGPGTRLTVT.

The gene calls are TRBV6-1 and TRBJ1-1, with TRBD1 as a possible D gene (5 bases). The CDR3 is made up of 17 amino acids. Germline lookup yields CDR1 MNHNS and CDR2 SASEGT. Trimming took off 2 bases at V and 9 bases at J, with 25 bases between the two ends. The CDR3 loop reads CASSELFSDIPRAKAFF. The CDR3 DNA reads as TGTGCCAGCAGTGAACTCTTCTCGGACATCCCTCGGGCGAAAGCTTTCTTT.

This sequence joins TRBV28 and TRBJ2-1; TRBD2 aligns across 8 bases. This CDR3 has 17 amino acids. CDR1 MDHEN and CDR2 SYDVKM come from the germline V gene. With V trimmed by 6 bases and J by 7 bases, 17 bases remained unmatched. In DNA form, the CDR3 reads TGTGCCAGCAGCCCCGGGGAGCGGGAGTACGGCGAAAATGAGCAGTTCTTC. It specifies CASSPGEREYGENEQFF.

V and J are TRBV5-4 and TRBJ2-4; 7 bases line up with TRBD1. There are 18 residues in the CDR3. The germline CDR1 and CDR2 sequences are SGHNT and YYREEE (reference sequence). Unmatched junction bases numbered 9, after V lost 0 bases and J lost 0 bases. This CDR3 reads CASSLGGGTSIAKNIQYF. The CDR3 coding sequence is TGTGCCAGCAGCTTGGGAGGGGGCACGAGCATAGCCAAAAACATTCAGTACTTC.

The V call is TRBV5-6, the J call TRBJ2-1; D might be TRBD1 (5 bases). CDR1 is SGHDT and CDR2 is YYEEEE in the germline V gene. Deletions cut 0 bases from V and 2 bases from J, with 6 bases between. The CDR3 length is 14 residues. CDR3 loop: CASSLEGPYNEQFF. CDR3 in DNA: TGTGCCAGCAGCTTGGAGGGGCCCTACAATGAGCAGTTCTTC.